This TCR beta chain was sequenced in a study of blood T cells in healthy people across ages. General study findings and limits: Nothing was known about donor CMV status, and this possibly confounded expanded clonotype changes.

About this clonotype itself: Its antigen remains unknown.

This CDR3 comprises 13 residues. Germline CDR1 is SQVTM and CDR2 is ANQGSEA. The V end was cut by 7 bases, the J end by 0 bases, with 13 bases between. The use of a sample-barcoded 5' primer and a J-beta primer mix characterized a second PCR of roughly 6 to 11 cycles. TCRdb ran MiXCR on the 5' RACE reads and lists one entry per CDR3 protein. This table has about 510,000 distinct CDR3 sequences, about 26% appearing once. A further study also used this sample, focusing on T cells of mothers and their children.

Sequenced material: blood. This receptor was obtained from a boy between 2 and 15 years old in good health. J is TRBJ2-7 and V is TRBV29-1, with a weak D call TRBD1 (6 bases). CDR3 region: CSAKGVRSYEQYF. The CDR3 DNA reads TGCAGCGCTAAGGGGGTACGCTCCTACGAGCAGTACTTC.